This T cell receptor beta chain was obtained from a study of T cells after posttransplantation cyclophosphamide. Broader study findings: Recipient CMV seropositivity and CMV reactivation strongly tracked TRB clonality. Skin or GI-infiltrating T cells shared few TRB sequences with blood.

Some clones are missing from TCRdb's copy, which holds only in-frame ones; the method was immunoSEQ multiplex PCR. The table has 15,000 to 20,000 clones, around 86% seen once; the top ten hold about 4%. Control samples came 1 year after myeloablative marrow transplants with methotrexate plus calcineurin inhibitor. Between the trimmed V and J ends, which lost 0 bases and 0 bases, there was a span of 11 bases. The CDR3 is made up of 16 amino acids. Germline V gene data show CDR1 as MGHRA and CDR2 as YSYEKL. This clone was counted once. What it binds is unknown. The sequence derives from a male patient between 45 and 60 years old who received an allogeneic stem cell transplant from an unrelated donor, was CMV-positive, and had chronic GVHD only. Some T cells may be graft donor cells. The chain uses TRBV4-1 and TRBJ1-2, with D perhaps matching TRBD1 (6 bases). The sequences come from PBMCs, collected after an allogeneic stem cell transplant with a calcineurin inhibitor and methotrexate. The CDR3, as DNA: TGCGCCAGCAGCCAAGAAAGGGGGACGGCTAACTATGGCTACACCTTC. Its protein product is CASSQERGTANYGYTF.